The clone carrying this T cell receptor beta chain appeared a single time. These data are taken from a study of blood T cell repertoires in COVID-19. In the study overall: Both acute and convalescent COVID-19 samples were obtained from the United States, Italy and Spain.

Germline CDR1 and CDR2: LGHDT and YNNKEL (reference sequence). The V end lost 0 bases, the J end lost 5 bases, and 7 bases lay between the germline ends. The CDR3 totals 13 residues. Per the original methods: The assay estimated nucleated cells by amplifying reference gene primers. Assay used: immunoSEQ multiplex PCR; TCRdb lists only in-frame clones, some missing. V and J calls plus clone size are reproduced from that table; the DNA served to infer D and trimming. The sample holds 63,000 or so clones; around 84% are singletons and the top ten take more than 9%. This chain connects TRBV3-1 (or the pseudogene TRBV3-2) to TRBJ2-5, with D uncertain. The sequencing input was peripheral blood. The source is a human donor in a cohort sampled during active COVID-19. The CDR3 sequence: CASSQDVRETQYF. CDR3 DNA sequence: TGTGCCAGCAGCCAAGATGTGCGGGAGACCCAGTACTTC.